These 20 T cell receptor beta chains came from one sample sequenced in a study of cytomegalovirus exposure and HLA in healthy donors (TCRdb year 2017). Libraries were made using the immunoSEQ multiplex PCR assay. For the multiplex PCR, a mixture combining 60 forward primers for TCR Vbeta segments and 13 reverse primers for TCR Jbeta segments was used. TCRdb holds this immuneACCESS table with in-frame rearrangements only. Some clones are missing; in checked studies, unresolved V genes explain under half, and the rest has no known cause. In all, the sample holds 150,000 or so clones, and about three quarters of those were seen once. The ten largest clones capture 0.55% to 0.8% of the sample. Sequencing was carried out using PBMCs. The receptors were gathered from a male donor in good health and CMV-seronegative.

This clone was counted a few times. This chain links TRBV7-2 with TRBJ2-7; 7 bases match TRBD1. V lost 0 bases, J lost 6 bases, and 5 bases stayed unmatched. The CDR3 is made up of 14 amino acids. Looked up from germline, CDR1 is SGHTA and CDR2 is FQGNSA. CDR3 amino acids: CASSLAHRGGEQYF. The CDR3 DNA reads TGTGCCAGCAGCTTAGCGCACAGGGGTGGCGAGCAGTACTTC.

A word on this clone: Other nucleotide sequences in the sample specify the same CDR3. The V call is TRBV7-9, the J call TRBJ1-3; D is possibly TRBD1 (6 bases). Trimming left V 0 bases short and J 7 bases short, with 13 bases between. Germline V CDR1 and CDR2: SEHNR, FQNEAQ (reference sequence). This CDR3 is built from 15 residues. CDR3 bases: TGTGCCAGCAGCTTAGCGCAAGGGAGGGGGAACACCATATATTTT. The encoded protein is CASSLAQGRGNTIYF.

The gene calls are TRBV18 and TRBJ2-5; possibly TRBD2 for D (6 bases). The CDR3 is 14 residues long. V lost 4 bases and J lost 0, with 9 bases in between. The germline CDR1 and CDR2 sequences are KGHSH and LQKENI. CDR3 in DNA: TGTGCCAGCTCACTCCGGACTAACCAAGAGACCCAGTACTTC. Translating gives CASSLRTNQETQYF.

The V call is TRBV7-2, the J call TRBJ2-5, with D maybe TRBD1 (6 bases). The last part of the DNA fits TRBJ2-7 better; the J call may be wrong. Germline values: CDR1 SGHTA, CDR2 FQGNSA. The CDR3 extends over 15 amino acids. This CDR3 reads CASSSRQVVTYEQYF. The CDR3 DNA reads as TGTGCCAGCAGCTCCCGACAGGTCGTAACCTACGAGCAGTACTTC.

The chain uses TRBV6-6 and TRBJ1-3, with D possibly TRBD1 on 6 matching bases. From germline, CDR1 is MNHNY and CDR2 SVGAGI (reference sequence). This CDR3 is built from 13 residues. Trimming removed 10 bases from V and 6 bases from J, with 16 bases in between. CDR3 sequence reads: CATETGTANTIYF. CDR3 DNA: TGTGCCACCGAGACAGGAACGGCAAACACCATATATTTT.

The chain links TRBV6-6 to TRBJ2-7; the match to TRBD1 covers 10 bases. Germline V lookup: CDR1 MNHNY, CDR2 SVGAGI (reference sequence). The CDR3 sequence is 15 residues long. J gave up 2 bases and V 5 bases, and 6 bases lay outside the gene matches. This CDR3 reads CASSGRDRGAYEQYF. Written as DNA, the CDR3 is TGTGCCAGCAGTGGGCGGGACAGGGGCGCCTACGAGCAGTACTTC.

The V and J genes are TRBV6-5 and TRBJ1-2; the match to TRBD1 covers 7 bases. CDR3 length: 13 amino acids. The ends lost 6 bases at V and 7 bases at J; junction bases unmatched: 8. The germline V gene has CDR1 MNHEY and CDR2 SVGAGI. CDR3 in amino acids: CASRWTGSSGYTF. The CDR3 DNA reads TGTGCCAGCAGGTGGACAGGTTCTAGTGGCTACACCTTC.

V and J are TRBV7-6 and TRBJ1-1; D may be TRBD1 (5 bases). V gave up 4 bases and J gave up 0 bases, with 12 bases separating them. CDR1 is SGHVS and CDR2 is FNYEAQ in the germline V gene. This CDR3 has 15 residues. CDR3 in DNA: TGTGCCAGCAGCTCTCTGGGACTTTTGAACACTGAAGCTTTCTTT. Protein: CASSSLGLLNTEAFF.

This chain joins TRBV18 and TRBJ2-5; the D is unclear. CDR1 is KGHSH, CDR2 LQKENI, per germline. V shed 2 bases and J shed 1 base, with 5 bases lying between them. The CDR3 is 13 amino acids. CDR3 residues: CASSPIGQETQYF. For the CDR3, the DNA is TGTGCCAGCTCACCAATCGGCCAAGAGACCCAGTACTTC.

J is TRBJ2-5 and V is TRBV15; a weak D match, TRBD2 (6 bases). The CDR3 is 17 residues long. Trimming stripped 0 bases from V and 5 bases from J, with 19 bases between. The germline V gene encodes CDR1 LNHNV and CDR2 YYDKDF (reference sequence). CDR3 nucleotides: TGTGCCACCAGCAGAGATCCCCCTACTAGCACAACCGAGACCCAGTACTTC. It specifies CATSRDPPTSTTETQYF.

This rearrangement joins TRBV30 to TRBJ2-7, with D perhaps TRBD1 (5 bases). This CDR3 is 14 amino acids long. Germline-derived CDR1 and CDR2 are GTSNPN and SVGIG (reference sequence). V was trimmed by 0 bases and J by 7 bases, leaving 16 bases between them. The CDR3 sequence: CAWSVGRGSGEQYF. Here the CDR3 DNA reads TGTGCCTGGAGTGTGGGGCGAGGATCAGGAGAGCAGTACTTC.

This clone appeared once. The genes are TRBV19 and TRBJ1-5; D not resolved. Germline V gene lookup returns CDR1 LNHDA and CDR2 SQIVND (reference sequence). Trimming cost V 7 bases and J 5 bases, with 18 bases left between them. This CDR3 spans 15 amino acids. The CDR3: CASTHGQAVDQPQHF. The CDR3 nucleotides read TGTGCCAGTACCCATGGGCAGGCCGTAGATCAGCCCCAGCATTTT.

The J gene is TRBJ2-3, the V gene TRBV11-1; 10 bases align to TRBD1. The ends lost 3 bases at V and 2 bases at J; junction bases unmatched: 5. Germline CDR1 SGHAT, CDR2 FQDESV (reference sequence). This CDR3 contains 16 residues. CDR3: CASSFRQGAFTDTQYF. CDR3 nucleotide sequence: TGTGCCAGCAGCTTCCGACAGGGGGCTTTCACAGATACGCAGTATTTT.

V is TRBV2 and J is TRBJ2-2; D ambiguous. Germline CDR1 SNHLY, CDR2 FYNNEI. The CDR3 runs 15 residues. V lost 3 bases to trimming and J lost 1 base, with 9 bases between them. The CDR3 DNA is TGTGCCAGCAGTGATCAGCGACGGAACACCGGGGAGCTGTTTTTT. Amino acid sequence: CASSDQRRNTGELFF.

The V call is TRBV25-1, the J call TRBJ2-7, with D perhaps matching TRBD1 (6 bases). Trimming took off 3 bases at V and 4 bases at J, with 13 bases between the two ends. The CDR3 loop spans 14 amino acids. Per germline, CDR1 MGHDK and CDR2 SYGVNS. CDR3: CASSEVGQHYEQYF. The CDR3 DNA follows: TGTGCCAGCAGTGAGGTCGGACAGCATTACGAGCAGTACTTC.

For this clone: The CDR3 does not close with the conserved phenylalanine or tryptophan, likely indicating a read error. Because the CDR3's place on the DNA is in doubt, the DNA is left out and the CDR3 is given as listed by TCRdb. The V gene is TRBV5-1, the J gene TRBJ1-4; the table's D call, TRBD1, has no DNA check behind it. The CDR3 spans 10 amino acids, including both terminal residues. Germline values: CDR1 SGHRS, CDR2 YFSETQ. The CDR3 sequence is CASSLPSLQA.

The CDR3 DNA is TGTGCCATCAGTGAGACCCGGGTCCAGAACACCGGGGAGCTGTTTTTT. It specifies CAISETRVQNTGELFF. The V call is TRBV10-3, the J call TRBJ2-2; D unclear. V was shortened by 2 bases and J by 1 base, with 11 bases between the two germline ends. The CDR3 sequence is 16 residues long. Germline CDR1 is ENHRY and CDR2 is SYGVKD.

Only a few counts were recorded for this clone. The V gene is TRBV7-2, the J gene TRBJ1-1; 8 bases are shared with TRBD1. Trimming took 3 bases from V and 0 from J; bases not matched to a gene: 3. Germline loops: CDR1 SGHTA, CDR2 FQGNSA. The CDR3 sequence is 15 residues long. The CDR3 reads CASSLVQGVNTEAFF. The CDR3 DNA is TGTGCCAGCAGCTTGGTACAGGGGGTGAACACTGAAGCTTTCTTT.

This clone was seen only a few times. The chain links TRBV5-4 to TRBJ2-7; D is possibly TRBD2 (5 bases). The CDR3 has 14 residues. Germline assignment: CDR1 SGHNT and CDR2 YYREEE (reference sequence). With 0 bases removed from V and 2 bases from J, the gap between germline ends came to 9 bases. This CDR3 reads CASSLEGLTYEQYF. For the CDR3, the DNA is TGTGCCAGCAGCTTGGAAGGACTGACCTACGAGCAGTACTTC.

J is TRBJ2-3 and V is TRBV6-4; the D gene is possibly TRBD2 (6 bases). With 3 bases removed from V and 4 bases from J, the gap between germline ends came to 14 bases. CDR3 length: 15 residues. The germline CDR1 and CDR2 sequences are MRHNA and SNTAGT. The DNA of the CDR3 is TGTGCCAGCAGTGAGGCCGGGAGTGGTGCAGATACGCAGTATTTT. Translated: CASSEAGSGADTQYF.